A selection of T cell receptor beta chains follows, all from one sample in a study of blood T cell repertoires in COVID-19. Some clones are missing from TCRdb's copy, which holds only in-frame ones; the method was immunoSEQ multiplex PCR. The sample includes some 150,000 clones, 84% seen only once; the top ten take around 45%. Source material: peripheral blood. All receptors come from a human donor in a cohort sampled during active COVID-19. Both conserved end residues are part of each CDR3. A D gene is named only where the DNA matches it firmly. Some rows have no size entry. The others give once, few or many, or a class for an expanded clone.

-	15	once	TRBV19	TRBJ1-2	TGTGCCAGTAGTATCTCCTCCGAGGGCAACTATGGCTACACCTTC	CASSISSEGNYGYTF
TRBD2	15	few	TRBV7-3	TRBJ2-1	TGTGCCAGCAGCCCTGGACTAGCGGGCTACAATGAGCAGTTCTTC	CASSPGLAGYNEQFF
TRBD1	15	-	TRBV15	TRBJ1-3	TGTGCCACCAGCAGAGAGACAGGGTCTGGAAACACCATATATTTT	CATSRETGSGNTIYF
TRBD1	13	-	TRBV5-4	TRBJ2-5	TGTGCCAGCAGCTTGGTAGGGGGCGAGACCCAGTACTTC	CASSLVGGETQYF
-	13	-	TRBV7-2	TRBJ2-3	TGTGCCAGCAGCTTAGTCAGGGGTGATACGCAGTATTTT	CASSLVRGDTQYF
TRBD1	13	-	TRBV29-1	TRBJ2-7	TGCAGCGTCGGACAGGGACGGTCTTCCGAGCAGTACTTC	CSVGQGRSSEQYF
-	14	-	TRBV6-5	TRBJ1-3	TGTGCCAGCAGTCTCGGGATGTCTGGAAACACCATATATTTT	CASSLGMSGNTIYF
-	16	-	TRBV19	TRBJ2-3	TGTGCCAGTTCCGAGGGCCGGGCCACGGTCGCAGATACGCAGTATTTT	CASSEGRATVADTQYF
-	14	-	TRBV18	TRBJ1-4	TGTGCCAGCTCACCTATGGAGGTCGATGAAAAACTGTTTTTT	CASSPMEVDEKLFF
-	15	-	TRBV19	TRBJ1-2	TGTGCCAGTAGTACCCTGCCGGGAGGTACTTATGGCTACACCTTC	CASSTLPGGTYGYTF
-	14	-	TRBV7-2	TRBJ1-1	TGTGCCAGCAGCTTAAGTGGGGGCCGGACTGAAGCTTTCTTT	CASSLSGGRTEAFF
TRBD1	17	-	TRBV20-1	TRBJ1-5	TGCAGTGCTAGTTTGCAGGGGGATTTGTTTAGCAATCAGCCCCAGCATTTT	CSASLQGDLFSNQPQHF
TRBD1	17	-	TRBV11-3	TRBJ1-4	TGTGCCAGCAGCTTGTCCTACGGGACAGCCGTAAGGGAAAAACTGTTTTTT	CASSLSYGTAVREKLFF
TRBD1	14	-	TRBV2	TRBJ1-5	TGTGCCAGCAGTGGGGGACAGGGGGTGCAGCCCCAGCATTTT	CASSGGQGVQPQHF
-	15	-	TRBV6-5	TRBJ2-1	TGTGCCAGCAGTTACGAGGGGGGGACCTACAATGAGCAGTTCTTC	CASSYEGGTYNEQFF
TRBD2	16	-	TRBV7-8	TRBJ2-1	TGTGCCAGCAGGTCGGGACTAGCGGGGTACCACAATGAGCAGTTCTTC	CASRSGLAGYHNEQFF
TRBD2	15	-	TRBV5-1	TRBJ2-1	TGCGCCAGCAGCTTGGCGGGAGGGGGACACAATGAGCAGTTCTTC	CASSLAGGGHNEQFF
-	16	-	TRBV7-2	TRBJ1-4	TGTGCCAGCAGCTTAACGACAGGAGCAACTAATGAAAAACTGTTTTTT	CASSLTTGATNEKLFF
-	13	-	TRBV28	TRBJ2-4	TGTGCCGTGGCCAATATAGCCAAAAACATTCAGTACTTC	CAVANIAKNIQYF
-	12	-	TRBV7-9	TRBJ1-2	TGTGCCAGCAGCTTAGGGGAGACGGGCTACACCTTC	CASSLGETGYTF
-	18	once	TRBV7-8	TRBJ2-6	TGTGCCAGCAGCTCCCGGAGGGGTGGTTCCTCTGGGGCCAACGTCCTGACTTTC	CASSSRRGGSSGANVLTF
TRBD1	12	-	TRBV19	TRBJ2-3	TGTGCCAGCGGACAGGGGGAGAATACGCAGTATTTT	CASGQGENTQYF
-	14	-	TRBV5-5	TRBJ2-3	TGTGCCAGCAGTATCACAGGAAACACAGATACGCAGTATTTT	CASSITGNTDTQYF
-	15	few	TRBV7-9	TRBJ1-2	TGTGCCAGCAGCCAAAGGACAAACCTTAACTATGGCTACACCTTC	CASSQRTNLNYGYTF
-	13	-	TRBV2	TRBJ1-4	TGTGCCAGCAGTGGACCAGGGGAGGAAAAACTGTTTTTT	CASSGPGEEKLFF
TRBD1	13	-	TRBV29-1	TRBJ2-1	TGCAGCGTCCGGGACAGGTCCTACAATGAGCAGTTCTTC	CSVRDRSYNEQFF
-	15	-	TRBV7-2	TRBJ1-5	TGTGCCAGCAGCTTAGGGGCTGGGGGCTGGCAGCCCCAGCATTTT	CASSLGAGGWQPQHF
TRBD1	14	few	TRBV7-2	TRBJ1-1	TGTGCCAGCAGCACGGACAGGGCGAACACTGAAGCTTTCTTT	CASSTDRANTEAFF
-	13	-	TRBV2	TRBJ2-1	TGTGCCAGCAGGGAGGGTGGGACCAATGAGCAGTTCTTC	CASREGGTNEQFF
-	13	-	TRBV27	TRBJ2-7	TGTGCCAGCAGCCCCACGGGGTTTAACGAGCAGTACTTC	CASSPTGFNEQYF
TRBD1	16	-	TRBV10-3	TRBJ2-3	TGTGCCATCAGTCCCAGGACAGGGGGCACCACAGATACGCAGTATTTT	CAISPRTGGTTDTQYF
TRBD1	14	-	TRBV7-2	TRBJ1-2	TGTGCCAGCAGCTACCGGGACAGCCTCCTCGGCTACACCTTC	CASSYRDSLLGYTF
-	16	-	TRBV19	TRBJ1-1	TGTGCCAGTAGTATAGATAGGCAGGGAGGGGGTACTGAAGCTTTCTTT	CASSIDRQGGGTEAFF
-	16	-	TRBV7-6	TRBJ2-2	TGTGCCAGCAGCAGATCGGACAGAGCGAACACCGGGGAGCTGTTTTTT	CASSRSDRANTGELFF
-	13	-	TRBV2	TRBJ2-7	TGTGCCAGCAGGGGGACTTCTTACTACGAGCAGTACTTC	CASRGTSYYEQYF
TRBD1	14	-	TRBV11-1	TRBJ1-1	TGTGCCAGCAGCTCCGGACAGGGAGACACTGAAGCTTTCTTT	CASSSGQGDTEAFF
TRBD1	17	-	TRBV27	TRBJ1-1	TGTGCCAGCAGTCCACGGGACAGGGGACTTATGAACACTGAAGCTTTCTTT	CASSPRDRGLMNTEAFF
-	11	-	TRBV29-1	TRBJ2-1	TGCAGCGCCTTTGAGGGCTATGAGCAGTTCTTC	CSAFEGYEQFF
-	13	-	TRBV6-4	TRBJ1-2	TGTGCCAGCAGTGGGGGGGAAGGTCGCGGCTACACCTTC	CASSGGEGRGYTF
-	15	-	TRBV11-3	TRBJ1-2	TGTGCCAGCAGCTCAAGGACAGATATAAACTATGGCTACACCTTC	CASSSRTDINYGYTF
-	15	few	TRBV29-1	TRBJ1-1	TGCAGCGCAACGGACAGCCCAGGCATGAACACTGAAGCTTTCTTT	CSATDSPGMNTEAFF